This is a list of T cell receptor beta chains from one sample in a study of blood T cell repertoires in COVID-19. Measured with immunoSEQ multiplex PCR; TCRdb has only the in-frame clones, and not every one. Of more than 85,000 clones in the sample, 80% were seen once. Sequenced: peripheral blood. These receptors were obtained from a human donor in a cohort sampled during active or convalescent COVID-19. CDR3s include the opening cysteine and the closing phenylalanine or tryptophan. D genes are given only for firm matches. Size values are once, few and many counts, or a class for expanded clones, and some rows have none.

>TRBV28|TRBJ2-2|once|NA
TGTGCCAGCAGTACAAACGTCGTTCTCCGGGACAAAGGACACGGGGAGCTGTTTTTT
CASSTNVVLRDKGHGELFF
>TRBV18|TRBJ2-2|NA|TRBD1
TGTGCCAGCTCAGGGACAGGGTCGGCGAACACCGGGGAGCTGTTTTTT
CASSGTGSANTGELFF
>TRBV7-2|TRBJ2-3|NA|TRBD1
TGTGCCAGCAGCTTAGTAGTCGCCAGGGGGTGGACAGATACGCAGTATTTT
CASSLVVARGWTDTQYF
>TRBV7-9|TRBJ2-7|NA|TRBD1
TGTGCCAGCAGCTTAGCCGGGACAGGGGCCGAGCAGTACTTC
CASSLAGTGAEQYF
>TRBV6-1|TRBJ2-7|NA|TRBD2
TGTGCCAGCAGTGAAGGCGGGGGATGGATCTACGAGCAGTACTTC
CASSEGGGWIYEQYF
>TRBV11-1|TRBJ2-2|NA|NA
TGTGCCAGCAGCTTAGACAGAAACACCGGGGAGCTGTTTTTT
CASSLDRNTGELFF
>TRBV7-3|TRBJ1-6|NA|NA
TGTGCCAGCAGCTTAAGTCCCGGTTCACCCCTCCACTTT
CASSLSPGSPLHF
>TRBV28|TRBJ1-1|once|NA
TGTGCCAGCAGTCTGCCAGGGATTACGAACACTGAAGCTTTCTTT
CASSLPGITNTEAFF
>TRBV19|TRBJ2-3|NA|NA
TGTGCCAGTATGTCTCGAGCGTGGAGGACAGATACGCAGTATTTT
CASMSRAWRTDTQYF
>TRBV7-2|TRBJ2-7|NA|TRBD2
TGTGCCAGCAGCTCAATGACTAGCGGGAGGGCAGAGCAGTACTTC
CASSSMTSGRAEQYF
>TRBV7-8|TRBJ2-7|NA|NA
TGTGCCAGCAGCGACAGTGTAGGGAGGGAGCAGTACTTC
CASSDSVGREQYF
>TRBV5-1|TRBJ1-6|NA|NA
TGCGCCAGCAGCCAATCGTGGGGCAATAATTCACCCCTCCACTTT
CASSQSWGNNSPLHF
>TRBV5-8|TRBJ2-5|NA|TRBD1
TGTGCCAGCAGCGGCGACATGGGGACAGAAGAGACCCAGTACTTC
CASSGDMGTEETQYF
>TRBV9|TRBJ2-1|NA|NA
TGTGCCAGCAGCGGGAGCGTGGCATCGTCTGAGCAGTTCTTC
CASSGSVASSEQFF
>TRBV9|TRBJ1-3|NA|TRBD1
TGTGCCAGCAGCGTCACGAGACAGGGGGGAAACACTATATATTTT
CASSVTRQGGNTIYF
>TRBV5-1|TRBJ2-5|NA|TRBD1
TGCGCCAGCAGCTCACGGGACAGGGGGTCCCAAGAGACCCAGTACTTC
CASSSRDRGSQETQYF
>TRBV30|TRBJ1-4|NA|NA
TGTGCCTGGAGTGTAGGGCAGGGAGGGGCTGAAAAACTGTTTTTT
CAWSVGQGGAEKLFF
>TRBV7-9|TRBJ2-7|NA|NA
TGTGCCAGCAGCTTATTAGGGGCTACCTACGAGCAGTACTTC
CASSLLGATYEQYF
>TRBV5-8|TRBJ2-1|NA|NA
TGTGCCAGCAGCTCATACAGCCGTCGGGGGGCTTGGTCCTACAATGAGCAGTTCTTC
CASSSYSRRGAWSYNEQFF
>TRBV19|TRBJ2-1|NA|TRBD1
TGTGCCAGTAGCCCACGCCCGACAGGGATCAATGAGCAGTTCTTC
CASSPRPTGINEQFF
>TRBV5-1|TRBJ2-1|NA|NA
TGCGCCAGCAGCTTGGCCGGTTTTACAGGGACCGAGCAGTTCTTC
CASSLAGFTGTEQFF
>TRBV5-6|TRBJ1-5|once|NA
TGTGCCAGCAGCCTATCGCCGGGACAACCCCTGGATTTT
CASSLSPGQPLDF
>TRBV27|TRBJ1-2|NA|TRBD1
TGTGCCAGCAGTCCGACAAAGACAGGGGGGGCAGGCTACACCTTC
CASSPTKTGGAGYTF
>TRBV18|TRBJ2-7|NA|NA
TGTGCCAGCTCAATGGACAACTCCTACGAGCAGTACTTC
CASSMDNSYEQYF
>TRBV6-5|TRBJ2-5|NA|NA
TGTGCCAGCACGGGGATATCAGAGACCCAGTACTTC
CASTGISETQYF
>TRBV5-6|TRBJ2-1|NA|TRBD2
TGTGCCAGCAGCCCCTTAGGACTAGCGGGAGATGAGCAGTTCTTC
CASSPLGLAGDEQFF
>TRBV5-1|TRBJ1-2|NA|NA
TGCGCCAGCAGCTTCTATCCCGCTGGACGGACATCCGACTACACCTTC
CASSFYPAGRTSDYTF
>TRBV4-1|TRBJ1-1|NA|TRBD1
TGCGCCAGCAGCCAAGATAAAAGACAGGGAGGCACTGAAGCTTTCTTT
CASSQDKRQGGTEAFF
>TRBV7-9|TRBJ2-5|NA|NA
TGTGCCAGCAGCCTCCAGGGGCGCCCAACCCGGGAGACCCAGTACTTC
CASSLQGRPTRETQYF
>TRBV18|TRBJ2-7|NA|TRBD1
TGTGCCAGCTCACCGACTTGGGACAGGACCTACGAGCAGTACTTC
CASSPTWDRTYEQYF
>TRBV7-9|TRBJ2-5|NA|NA
TGTGCCAGCAGCTTAATCCTAGGAAAGACCCAGTACTTC
CASSLILGKTQYF
>TRBV19|TRBJ2-3|NA|NA
TGTGCCAGTAGTATCGGGGGGCTGATCACAGATACGCAGTATTTT
CASSIGGLITDTQYF
>TRBV19|TRBJ1-2|NA|NA
TGTGCCAGTAATTTCCCCGGACAGAACTATGGCTACACCTTC
CASNFPGQNYGYTF